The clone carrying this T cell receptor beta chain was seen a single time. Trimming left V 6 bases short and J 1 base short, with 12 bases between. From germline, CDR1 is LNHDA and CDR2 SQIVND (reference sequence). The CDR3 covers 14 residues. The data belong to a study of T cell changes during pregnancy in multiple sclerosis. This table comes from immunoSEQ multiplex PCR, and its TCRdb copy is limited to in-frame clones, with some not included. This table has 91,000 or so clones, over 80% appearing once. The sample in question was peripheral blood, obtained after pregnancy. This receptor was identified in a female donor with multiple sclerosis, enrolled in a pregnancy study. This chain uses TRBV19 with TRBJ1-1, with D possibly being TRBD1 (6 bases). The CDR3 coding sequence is TGTGCCAGTAGCCCGGGACAAACGAACACTGAAGCTTTCTTT. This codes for CASSPGQTNTEAFF.